This T cell receptor beta chain was retrieved from a study of spatial heterogeneity in lung cancer. Study as a whole: Each time, sequencing found more beta-chain sequences than alpha-chain sequences. General study findings and limits: In blood, ubiquitous expanded tumor TCRs appeared more at resection than follow-up.

One entry per CDR3 protein results from TCRdb running MiXCR on the 5' RACE reads. The data contain about 82,000 distinct CDR3 sequences, 10% to 15% of them singletons. Stated time point: sample taken at primary tumor resection. No cell sorting; template was whole RNA from tumor, lung tissue or PBMC. The donors comprised about 70 untreated early-stage non-small cell lung cancer patients. The germline V gene has CDR1 SQVTM and CDR2 ANQGSEA. This CDR3 has 14 residues. Trimming pared 1 base from V and 2 bases from J, leaving 9 bases between. Turning to this clonotype: Its target is unknown.

The chain uses TRBV29-1 and TRBJ1-5; the D gene is possibly TRBD1 (6 bases). This material consisted of PBMCs, taken at surgery. The receptor comes from a male donor with early-stage non-small cell lung cancer. The DNA for the CDR3 is TGCAGCGTTGAAGCGGGGGGCGGCAATCAGCCCCAGCATTTT. Amino acid sequence: CSVEAGGGNQPQHF.